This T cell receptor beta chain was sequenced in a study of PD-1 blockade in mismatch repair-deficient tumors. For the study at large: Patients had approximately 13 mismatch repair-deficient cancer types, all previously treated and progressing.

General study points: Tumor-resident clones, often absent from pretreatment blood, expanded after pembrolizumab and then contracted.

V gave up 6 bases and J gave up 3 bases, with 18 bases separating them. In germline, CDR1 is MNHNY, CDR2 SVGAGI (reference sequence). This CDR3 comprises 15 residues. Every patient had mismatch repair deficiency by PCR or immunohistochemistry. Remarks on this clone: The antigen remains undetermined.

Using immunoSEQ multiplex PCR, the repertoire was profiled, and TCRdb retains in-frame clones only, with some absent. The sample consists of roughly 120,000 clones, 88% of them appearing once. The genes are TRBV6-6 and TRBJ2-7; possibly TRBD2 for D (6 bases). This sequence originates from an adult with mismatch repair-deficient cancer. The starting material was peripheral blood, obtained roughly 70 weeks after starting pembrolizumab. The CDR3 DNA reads TGTGCCAGCAGAGAACGGGACTCCGCGTACTACGAGCAGTACTTC. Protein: CASRERDSAYYEQYF.